Sequencing of this T cell receptor beta chain was carried out in a study of cytomegalovirus exposure and HLA in healthy donors. Study findings and constraints: Because they were indistinguishable, some V segments, including TRBV6-2 and TRBV6-3, were excluded.

This clone was observed a handful of times. Its antigen is unknown. CDR1 and CDR2 from the germline V gene are MNHNS and SASEGT. This CDR3 region has 13 residues. V lost 10 bases and J lost 1, with 10 bases in between. Both 60 Vbeta primers and 13 Jbeta primers went into the PCR. Profiled with immunoSEQ multiplex PCR; TCRdb holds only in-frame clones, not every one. The sample carries 100,000 to 150,000 clones, 80% recorded once. Participants comprised healthy donors of bone marrow. The specimen sequenced was PBMCs. The clonotype originates from a female donor in good health and CMV-seronegative. This chain joins TRBV6-1 and TRBJ2-2; D is unresolved. The CDR3 reads CATWRGNTGELFF. The CDR3, as DNA: TGTGCCACCTGGAGAGGGAACACCGGGGAGCTGTTTTTT.